This T cell receptor (beta chain) was captured by sequencing in a study of cytomegalovirus exposure and HLA in healthy donors. Points on this clone: Its antigen is as yet unknown.

Broader study findings: Rare TCR sequences predominated, though certain public TCRs were found in many donors. Reports showed the classifier diagnosing cytomegalovirus status with high specificity and sensitivity.

Germline loops: CDR1 SQVTM, CDR2 ANQGSEA. The CDR3 totals 12 residues. The V end lost 7 bases, the J end lost 10 bases, and 16 bases lay between the germline ends. 60 Vbeta and 13 Jbeta primers were used in PCR. The assay was immunoSEQ multiplex PCR, and TCRdb's table has in-frame clones only and misses some. The sample lists 97,000 or so clones, 77% seen once, with 8% to 10% in the top ten. The chain links TRBV29-1 to TRBJ1-4; no clear D gene. What was sequenced was PBMCs. The receptor was derived from a male donor in good health and CMV-seropositive. In DNA, the CDR3 is TGCAGCGCTAGGACCGCGGGTGGAAAACTGTTTTTT. Translating gives CSARTAGGKLFF.